This T cell receptor (beta chain) is drawn from a study of T-cell memory formation after mild COVID-19. Study-wide results and caveats: Contracting clones from day 15 to 85 showed balanced CD4/CD8; later expanders favored CD4+.

About this clonotype itself: Its matching antigen is unknown.

The CDR3 is 14 amino acids. Germline CDR1 is SGHRS and CDR2 is YFSETQ. Trimming took 1 base from V and 4 from J, leaving 9 bases between them. TCRdb itself ran the 5' RACE reads through MiXCR, one entry per CDR3 protein. Of around 130,000 distinct CDR3 sequences in the sample, approximately 6.3% were seen once. This sequence originates from an adult woman who had mild COVID-19 (a few samples of this study predate the infection). Cell type and time point are not known. The material sequenced was PBMCs or a T cell subset sorted from them (not recorded which). The chain carries TRBV5-1 and TRBJ2-1, with D possibly being TRBD1 (6 bases). Written as DNA, the CDR3 is TGCGCCAGCAGCTTGAGGACAGATTACAATGAGCAGTTCTTC. This sequence encodes CASSLRTDYNEQFF.